Listed below are T cell receptor beta chains from one sample, sequenced in a study of T cells expressing NK-cell markers. TCRdb reprocessed the 5' RACE reads and stores each CDR3 protein as one record, lacking DNA. The sample includes some 410,000 distinct CDR3 sequences. The specimen was blood T cells: a sorted CD56 or NKG2C T cell subset, CD4+ or CD8+ T cells, or bulk PBMC T cells (not recorded which). The receptors derive from a woman between 18 and 70 years old in good health. Both conserved end residues are part of each CDR3.

TRBV20-1	TRBJ1-4	CSAKDRSSRSNEKLFF
TRBV5-4	TRBJ2-1	CASSWDGGLDEQFF
TRBV20-1	TRBJ2-5	CSGASGGAEETQYF
TRBV10-2	TRBJ2-5	CASNRARSSGQETQYF
TRBV7-2	TRBJ1-2	CASSRDNRYGYTF
TRBV28	TRBJ2-7	CASLGEGAIYEQYF
TRBV5-1	TRBJ1-4	CASSPAGQGPGEKLFF
TRBV30	TRBJ1-5	CAWSVRSGGSNQPQHF
TRBV20-1	TRBJ2-2	CSAREVAGELFF
TRBV20-1	TRBJ2-7	CSARAAIRSYEQYF
TRBV12-3/TRBV12-4	TRBJ1-2	CAGRGQGDGGYTF
TRBV6-1	TRBJ1-4	CASANGAGDEKLFF
TRBV5-1	TRBJ2-7	CASSLWVDVDELYF
TRBV12-3/TRBV12-4	TRBJ1-1	CASSYRLNTEAFF
TRBV20-1	TRBJ1-1	CSASQGATEAFF
TRBV30	TRBJ2-1	CAWCPGASSYNEQFF
TRBV15	TRBJ2-1	CATSRVRDRPYNEQFF
TRBV12-5	TRBJ2-3	CASGLGTGTSTDTQYF
TRBV6-2/TRBV6-3	TRBJ2-7	CASSRDRLRSYEQYF
TRBV7-3	TRBJ2-3	CASSSRQGGADTQYF
TRBV13	TRBJ2-5	CASSSSGGSETQYF
TRBV12-3/TRBV12-4	TRBJ2-7	CASSHTGSYEQYF
TRBV7-9	TRBJ1-3	CASGRRAAKSSGNTIYF
TRBV20-1	TRBJ2-6	CSAMAGSGANVLTF
TRBV12-3/TRBV12-4	TRBJ1-5	CASSSGQGLDQPQHF
TRBV7-9	TRBJ2-3	CASSLAGTGATDTQYF
TRBV12-3/TRBV12-4	TRBJ1-5	CASSTRDKYQPQHF
TRBV10-3	TRBJ1-5	CAIRADRDGQPQHF
TRBV5-1	TRBJ2-1	CASNPWTSGRDEQFF
TRBV29-1	TRBJ1-2	CSVLGGGDYGYTF
TRBV4-3	TRBJ2-3	CASSQAAASDTQYF